This T cell receptor beta chain was found in a study of T cell responses to AZD1222 COVID-19 vaccine. In the study overall: It was second doses at about 4 or about 12 weeks that were pooled.

Germline V CDR1 and CDR2: MNHEY, SMNVEV (reference sequence). The CDR3 runs 16 residues. Trimming left V 6 bases short and J 0 bases short, with 15 bases between. The assay was immunoSEQ multiplex PCR, and TCRdb's table has in-frame clones only and misses some. This table has more than 80,000 clones, just over 90% appearing once. General study results and limits: Donors were largely white British and mainly female; clonal diversity was possibly underestimated. Along spike, vaccine-associated CD4 TCRs were found throughout, with dominance at 160-218 and 743-854. Increased Spike-specific TCR breadth and depth were observed after two AZD1222 doses.

In regard to this clone: Its antigen remains unidentified.

The sample in question was peripheral blood, obtained on day 0 of AZD1222 vaccination. The source is an adult in good health. This chain links TRBV27 with TRBJ1-5; a possible D gene is TRBD1 (5 bases). For the CDR3, the DNA is TGTGCCAGCAGGGCTCTTTACGGGACTAGCAATCAGCCCCAGCATTTT. Translating it yields CASRALYGTSNQPQHF.